This TCR beta chain was identified in a study of blood T cell repertoires in COVID-19. Study background: Samples taken during acute and convalescent COVID-19 were collected in the United States, Italy and Spain. Sources were T cells, B-cell-depleted T cells, or PBMCs; the material itself was cDNA or gDNA.

Enrollment of patients from Seattle took place during active infection, with longitudinal follow-up. CDR3 size: 13 residues. V was pared by 3 bases and J by 8 bases, with 10 bases between. CDR1 is SGHVS and CDR2 is FQNEAQ in the germline V gene. The table came from immunoSEQ multiplex PCR; TCRdb's copy has only in-frame clones and leaves some out. The table lists 250,000 to 300,000 clones, about nine tenths of them singletons. This receptor was obtained from a woman aged 25 to 39 with COVID-19, enrolled during active disease. What was sequenced was peripheral blood. The rearrangement links TRBV7-8 to TRBJ1-4, with a tentative D call TRBD1 (5 bases). CDR3 bases: TGTGCCAGCAGCTTGTTGAACAGGGAAAAACTGTTTTTT. As protein: CASSLLNREKLFF.